This record looks at one T cell receptor beta chain sequence and its context. What it recognizes is unknown. The junction departs from germline at one end; a sequencing error may be responsible. This sample stems from a study of early T cells in non-severe SARS-CoV-2 infection. At the level of the study: Sequenced material consisted of bulk RNA (from unsorted whole blood), and chains were unpaired.

The TCR library protocol was used to attach unique molecular identifiers. These identifiers were attached to individual cDNA molecules. TCRdb redid the calling of the 5' RACE reads with MiXCR, one entry per CDR3 protein. The top ten hold 0.95% to 1.5% of the sample, which has more than 80,000 distinct CDR3 sequences, approximately 15% seen once. Germline loops: CDR1 LGHNA, CDR2 YSLEER. The CDR3 is 14 amino acids. Notes on the study in general: VDJdb matching, biased toward anti-spike CD8 responses, missed private and CD4 specificities.

The sequence came from an adult who was a healthcare worker with PCR-confirmed SARS-CoV-2 infection or an uninfected control (not recorded which). The rearrangement links TRBV4-3 to TRBJ1-2; D is unclear. What was sequenced was whole blood. CDR3 amino acids: CTSSQDRRIYGYTF. CDR3 DNA sequence: TGCACCAGCAGCCAAGATAGACGGATTTATGGCTACACCTTC.